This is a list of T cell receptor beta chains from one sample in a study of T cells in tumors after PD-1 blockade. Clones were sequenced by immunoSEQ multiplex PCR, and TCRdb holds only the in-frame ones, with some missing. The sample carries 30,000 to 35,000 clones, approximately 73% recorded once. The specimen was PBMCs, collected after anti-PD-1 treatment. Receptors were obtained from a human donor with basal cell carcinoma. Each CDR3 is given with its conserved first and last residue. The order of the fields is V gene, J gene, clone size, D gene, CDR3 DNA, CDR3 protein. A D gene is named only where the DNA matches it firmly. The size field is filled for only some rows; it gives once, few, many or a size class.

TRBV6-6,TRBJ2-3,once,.,TGTGCCAGCAGTTACTCGAAAGGGGTGAGAGATACGCAGTATTTT,CASSYSKGVRDTQYF
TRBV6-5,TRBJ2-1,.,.,TGTGCCAGCAGTTCCCTTCTGGGCCCAGAGGTCTATGAGCAGTTCTTC,CASSSLLGPEVYEQFF
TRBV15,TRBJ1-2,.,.,TGTGCCACCAGCAGAGACCCCCTACAAGGCTACACCTTC,CATSRDPLQGYTF
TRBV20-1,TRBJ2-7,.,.,TGCAGTGCCGAGTGGTACGAGCAGTACTTC,CSAEWYEQYF
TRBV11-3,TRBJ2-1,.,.,TGTGCCAGCTCAATCTCGAGTGGGGAGCAGTTCTTC,CASSISSGEQFF
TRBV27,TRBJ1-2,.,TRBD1,TGTGCCAGCAGTCCTCAGACAGGGGGCTATGGCTACACCTTC,CASSPQTGGYGYTF
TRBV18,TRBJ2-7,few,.,TGTGCCAGCTCACCCCAAGGAGGGGCGAACGAGCAGTACTTC,CASSPQGGANEQYF
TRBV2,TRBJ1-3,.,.,TGTGCCAGCGGCCTATTTGCGGGTTCTGGAAACACCATATATTTT,CASGLFAGSGNTIYF
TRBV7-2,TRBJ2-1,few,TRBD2,TGTGCCAGCAGCTCGGGACTAGCGGGAGTAGGTGAGCAGTTCTTC,CASSSGLAGVGEQFF
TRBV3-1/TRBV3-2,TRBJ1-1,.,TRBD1,TGTGCCAGCAGCCAAAACAGGGGGGTCGCTGAAGCTTTCTTT,CASSQNRGVAEAFF
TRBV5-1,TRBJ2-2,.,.,TGCGCCAGCAGCTGGGGGGCCGGGAACACCGGGGAGCTGTTTTTT,CASSWGAGNTGELFF
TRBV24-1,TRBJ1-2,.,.,TGTGCCACCAGTGATTCGCGAGAGGGCTACACCTTC,CATSDSREGYTF
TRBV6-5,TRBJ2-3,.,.,TGTGCCACCATCCCAGGGGCGGAAGATACGCAGTATTTT,CATIPGAEDTQYF
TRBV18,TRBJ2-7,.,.,TGTGCCAGCTCCCCCGGAGGGAACCACGAGCAGTACTTC,CASSPGGNHEQYF
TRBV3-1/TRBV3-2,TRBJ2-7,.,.,TGTGCCAGCAGCCAAGACAGGGATCCCCCCCCCTACGAGCAGTACTTC,CASSQDRDPPPYEQYF
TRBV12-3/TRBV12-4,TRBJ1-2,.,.,TGTGCCAGCCGCGCGGACCGGCACTATGGCTACACCTTC,CASRADRHYGYTF
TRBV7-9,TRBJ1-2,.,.,TGTGCCAGCAGCCCCGACGGTAACTATGGCTACACCTTC,CASSPDGNYGYTF
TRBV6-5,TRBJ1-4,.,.,TGTGCCAGCAGTCCGGTCCTCATAGAAAAACTGTTTTTT,CASSPVLIEKLFF
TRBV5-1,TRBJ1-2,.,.,TGCGCCAGCAGCTTGGTGGCAGGGAGCTATGGCTACACCTTC,CASSLVAGSYGYTF
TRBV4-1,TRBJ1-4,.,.,TGCGCCAGCAGCCGCCGGACGGAGGCAACTAATGAAAAACTGTTTTTT,CASSRRTEATNEKLFF
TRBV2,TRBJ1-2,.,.,TGTGCCAGCAGTCCCCCCGACAGCTATGGCTACACCTTC,CASSPPDSYGYTF
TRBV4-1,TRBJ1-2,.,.,TGCGCCAGCAGCCAAGATCAGACCTTCTATGGCTACACCTTC,CASSQDQTFYGYTF
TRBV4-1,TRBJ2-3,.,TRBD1,TGCGCCAGCAGCCTGACAGGGGGAAGCACAGATACGCAGTATTTT,CASSLTGGSTDTQYF
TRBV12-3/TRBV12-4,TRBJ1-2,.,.,TGTGCCAGCAGTTTACGACCTCCGGGCTACACCTTC,CASSLRPPGYTF
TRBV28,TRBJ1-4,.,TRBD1,TGTGCCAGCAGTTTAGTACCTTCTTGGGGGACAGACGCAACTAATGAAAAACTGTTTTTT,CASSLVPSWGTDATNEKLFF
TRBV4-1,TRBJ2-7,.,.,TGCGCCAGCAGCCAAGATCCACGCAGGAGACCCCGCGAGCAGTACTTC,CASSQDPRRRPREQYF
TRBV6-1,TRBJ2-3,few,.,TGTGCCAGCAGTGAATATGTGGGAGTGGTAGATACGCAGTATTTT,CASSEYVGVVDTQYF
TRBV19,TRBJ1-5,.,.,TGTGCCAGTAGTATAGCAAATCAGCCCCAGCATTTT,CASSIANQPQHF
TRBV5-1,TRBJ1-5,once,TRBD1,TGCGCCAGCAGTACAGGGGGGGATGGCAATCAGCCCCAGCATTTT,CASSTGGDGNQPQHF
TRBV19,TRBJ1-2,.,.,TGTGCCAGTAGTGAGCCAGGGTATGGCTACACCTTC,CASSEPGYGYTF
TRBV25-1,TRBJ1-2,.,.,TGTGCCAGCAGTGATAAGAACTATGGCTACACCTTC,CASSDKNYGYTF
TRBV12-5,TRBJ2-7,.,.,TGTGCTAGTGGTTTTGGCCAGGGTGTCAACGAGCAGTACTTC,CASGFGQGVNEQYF
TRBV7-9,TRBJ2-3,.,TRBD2,TGTGCCAGCAGTCGGGGGGGTAGCGGGAACACAGATACGCAGTATTTT,CASSRGGSGNTDTQYF
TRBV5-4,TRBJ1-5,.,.,TGTGCCAGCAGCTTGGCCCCCAATCAGCCCCAGCATTTT,CASSLAPNQPQHF
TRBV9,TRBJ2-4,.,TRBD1,TGTGCCAGCAGCGTAGAGGGGGCGAGAATGGACATTCAGTACTTC,CASSVEGARMDIQYF
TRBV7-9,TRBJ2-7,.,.,TGTGCCAGCAGCCCTCGTGGTCCTGACGAGCAGTACTTC,CASSPRGPDEQYF
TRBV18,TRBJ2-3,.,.,TGTGCCAGCTCGCCTAATACACTAGTTCCTAAACGAGATACGCAGTATTTT,CASSPNTLVPKRDTQYF
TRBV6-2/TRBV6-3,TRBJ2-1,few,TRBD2,TGTGCCAGCAGTTACTCCGTTATAGCGGGACACTACAATGAGCAGTTCTTC,CASSYSVIAGHYNEQFF
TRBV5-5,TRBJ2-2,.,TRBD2,TGTGCCAGCAGCGCCTCGACTAGCGGGGCTACCACCGGGGAGCTGTTTTTT,CASSASTSGATTGELFF
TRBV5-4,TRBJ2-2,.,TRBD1,TGTGCCAGCAGCTTGGACCCGGACAGGGGACGGACCGGGGAGCTGTTTTTT,CASSLDPDRGRTGELFF
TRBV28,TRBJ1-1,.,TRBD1,TGTGCCAGCGGCGGACAGGAGATAAACACTGAAGCTTTCTTT,CASGGQEINTEAFF
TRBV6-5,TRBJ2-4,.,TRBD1,TGTGCCAGCAGTACCGGACAGGTCAAAAACATTCAGTACTTC,CASSTGQVKNIQYF
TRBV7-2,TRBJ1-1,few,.,TGTGCCAGCAGCCCTCGGGGGATGAACACTGAAGCTTTCTTT,CASSPRGMNTEAFF